The source of this T cell receptor beta chain is a study of T cell repertoires in cytomegalovirus infection. Study context: Carrying CMV and the relevant HLA type showed in public TCR beta signatures.

TCRdb re-analysed the reads in MiXCR, keeping a single row per CDR3 protein. The sample consists of some 180,000 distinct CDR3 sequences, 17% of them appearing once. Looked up from germline, CDR1 is DFQATT and CDR2 is SNEGSKA (reference sequence). Trimming stripped 5 bases from V and 7 bases from J, with 18 bases between. This CDR3 region has 14 residues. This clonotype was found many times. This sequence joins TRBV20-1 and TRBJ2-4, with D possibly being TRBD2 (7 bases). The receptor's source is a human donor in good health (CMV status not recorded). Some clones in this sample may be carry-over from other donors' samples. The specimen sequenced was CD8+ T cells from PBMCs. The CDR3 DNA sequence: TGCAGTGCTCCCCAAGGGGGGGTTTGGAACATTCAGTACTTC. It translates to CSAPQGGVWNIQYF.